This T cell receptor (beta chain) was retrieved from a study of blood T cell repertoires in COVID-19. Study-level information: Samples of COVID-19 (acute and convalescent) were obtained from the United States, Italy and Spain.

Seattle patients were enrolled while actively infected and followed longitudinally. Produced via immunoSEQ multiplex PCR; TCRdb's table is partial and in-frame only. The sample records around 150,000 clones, around 87% being singletons. Germline V gene sequence: CDR1 LGHDT, CDR2 YNNKEL (reference sequence). The CDR3 length is 14 residues. Trimming cost V 1 base and J 4 bases, with 11 bases left between them. The chain links TRBV3-1 (or the pseudogene TRBV3-2) to TRBJ2-7; the D gene is possibly TRBD1 (5 bases). Sequencing was carried out using peripheral blood. The receptor was isolated from a woman aged 70 to 79 with COVID-19, enrolled during active disease. DNA for the CDR3: TGTGCCAGCAGCCAAGCAAGGGGTTGGTACGAGCAGTACTTC. Translated, it gives CASSQARGWYEQYF.